This T cell receptor (beta chain) was retrieved from a study of shared clonotypes between healthy human individuals. V dropped 4 bases and J dropped 6 bases, with 10 bases sitting between them. The CDR3 contains 12 residues. The germline V gene encodes CDR1 MNHNS and CDR2 SASEGT. Sequencing was performed with immunoSEQ multiplex PCR; in TCRdb, only in-frame clones are kept and a portion is missing. The table has millions of clones, 85% to 95% seen once. Source material: naive CD4+ T cells from PBMCs. Subset here: CD45RA+ positively selected. The TCR comes from a man between 18 and 35 years old in good health. Some clones in this sample may be carry-over from other donors' samples. V usage is TRBV6-1 and J usage is TRBJ2-7; D is ambiguous. The CDR3 DNA sequence: TGTGCCAGCAGTGGAGTTTGGGGCGAGCAGTACTTC. Residues: CASSGVWGEQYF.